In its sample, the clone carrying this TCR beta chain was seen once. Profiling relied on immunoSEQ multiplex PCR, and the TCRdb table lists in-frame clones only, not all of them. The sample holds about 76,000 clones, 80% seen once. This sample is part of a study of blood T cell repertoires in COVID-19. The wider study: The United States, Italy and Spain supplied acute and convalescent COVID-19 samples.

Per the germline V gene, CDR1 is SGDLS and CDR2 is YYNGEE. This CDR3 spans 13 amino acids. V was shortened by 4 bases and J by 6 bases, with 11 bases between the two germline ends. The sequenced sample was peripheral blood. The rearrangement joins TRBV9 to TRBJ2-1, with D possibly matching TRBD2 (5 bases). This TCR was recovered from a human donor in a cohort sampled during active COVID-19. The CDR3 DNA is TGTGCCAGCAGCTCGGGGAGTACCAATGAGCAGTTCTTC. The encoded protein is CASSSGSTNEQFF.